This TCR beta chain was sequenced for a study of blood T cell repertoires in COVID-19. Study background: Acute-phase and convalescent COVID-19 samples originated in the United States, Italy and Spain. PBMCs, B-cell-depleted T cells, or T cells were the source of the cDNA or gDNA that made up the material.

As to this clone: One end of the junction varies from germline; a read error may be responsible.

This CDR3 has 15 amino acids. Germline values: CDR1 SSHAT, CDR2 FNYEAQ (reference sequence). Per the authors' pipeline: Estimation of nucleated cell counts was performed using reference gene primer amplification. The method was immunoSEQ multiplex PCR; TCRdb's version includes in-frame clones alone and lacks a portion of them. The D gene and trimming were derived from the DNA, and the V and J assignments and clone size from that table. This table holds around 79,000 clones, about 88% found once. Sequencing was performed on peripheral blood. The clonotype originates from a human donor in a cohort sampled during active COVID-19. The chain uses TRBV7-7 and TRBJ2-5; 8 bases match TRBD1. The CDR3 region is CASSLVDRGGETQYF. In nucleotides, the CDR3 is TGTGCTAGCAGCTTAGTAGACAGGGGTGGAGAGACCCAGTACTTC.